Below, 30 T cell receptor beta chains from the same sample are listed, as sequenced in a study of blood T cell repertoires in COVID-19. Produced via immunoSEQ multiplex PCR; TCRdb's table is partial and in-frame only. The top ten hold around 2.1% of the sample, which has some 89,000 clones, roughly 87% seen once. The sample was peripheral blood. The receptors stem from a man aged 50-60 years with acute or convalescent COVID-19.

CDR3 DNA: TGTGCCACCAGTGATTATCCGGGCGGGGGCTACACCTTC. Its translation is CATSDYPGGGYTF. This sequence joins TRBV24-1 and TRBJ1-2; D call uncertain. CDR3 size: 13 residues. V was shortened by 2 bases and J by 8 bases, with 11 bases between the two germline ends. Germline CDR1 reads KGHDR; CDR2 reads SFDVKD.

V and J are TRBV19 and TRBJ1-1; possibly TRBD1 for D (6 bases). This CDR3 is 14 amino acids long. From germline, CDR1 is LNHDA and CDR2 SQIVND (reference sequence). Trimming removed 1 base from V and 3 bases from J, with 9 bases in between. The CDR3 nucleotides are TGTGCCAGTAGTATAGCAGGGGTGGACACTGAAGCTTTCTTT. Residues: CASSIAGVDTEAFF. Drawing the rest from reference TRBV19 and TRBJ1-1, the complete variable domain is DGGITQSPKYLFRKEGQNVTLSCEQNLNHDAMYWYRQDPGQGLRLIYYSQIVNDFQKGDIAEGYSVSREKKESFPLTVTSAQKNPTAFYLCASSIAGVDTEAFFGQGTRLTVV.

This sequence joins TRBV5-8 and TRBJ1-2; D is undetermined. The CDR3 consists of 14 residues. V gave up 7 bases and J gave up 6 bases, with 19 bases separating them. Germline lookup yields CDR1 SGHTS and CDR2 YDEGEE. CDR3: CASGYSREANGYTF. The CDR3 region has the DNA TGTGCCAGCGGATATTCTCGGGAGGCGAATGGCTACACCTTC.

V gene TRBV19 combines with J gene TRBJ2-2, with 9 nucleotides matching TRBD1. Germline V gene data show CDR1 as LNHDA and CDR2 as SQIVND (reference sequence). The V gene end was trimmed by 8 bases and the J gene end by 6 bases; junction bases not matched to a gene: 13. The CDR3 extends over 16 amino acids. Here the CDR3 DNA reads TGTGCCAGTTTGGACAGGGGAGGCGGTGCGGCCGGGGAGCTGTTTTTT. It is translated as CASLDRGGGAAGELFF.

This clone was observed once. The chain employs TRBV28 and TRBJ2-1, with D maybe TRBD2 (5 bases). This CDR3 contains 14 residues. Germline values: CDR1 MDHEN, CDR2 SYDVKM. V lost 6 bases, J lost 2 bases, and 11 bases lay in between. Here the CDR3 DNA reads TGTGCCAGCAGAGGAGGCACTACCTACAATGAGCAGTTCTTC. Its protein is CASRGGTTYNEQFF.

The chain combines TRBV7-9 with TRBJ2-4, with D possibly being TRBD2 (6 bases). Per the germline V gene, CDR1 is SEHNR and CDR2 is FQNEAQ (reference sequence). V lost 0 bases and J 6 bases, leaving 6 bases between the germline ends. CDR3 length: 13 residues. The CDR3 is CASSLAGGNIQYF. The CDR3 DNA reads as TGTGCCAGCAGCTTAGCGGGGGGAAACATTCAGTACTTC.

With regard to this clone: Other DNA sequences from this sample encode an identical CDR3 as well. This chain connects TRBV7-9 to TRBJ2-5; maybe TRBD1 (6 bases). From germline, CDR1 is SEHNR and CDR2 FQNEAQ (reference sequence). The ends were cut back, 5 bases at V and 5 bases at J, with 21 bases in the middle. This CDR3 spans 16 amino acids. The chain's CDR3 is CASSPGELRGRETQYF. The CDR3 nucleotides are TGTGCCAGCAGCCCAGGGGAGCTCAGGGGTCGGGAGACCCAGTACTTC. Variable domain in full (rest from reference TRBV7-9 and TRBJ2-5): DTGVSQNPRHKITKRGQNVTFRCDPISEHNRLYWYRQTLGQGPEFLTYFQNEAQLEKSRLLSDRFSAERPKGSFSTLEIQRTEQGDSAMYLCASSPGELRGRETQYFGPGTRLLVL.

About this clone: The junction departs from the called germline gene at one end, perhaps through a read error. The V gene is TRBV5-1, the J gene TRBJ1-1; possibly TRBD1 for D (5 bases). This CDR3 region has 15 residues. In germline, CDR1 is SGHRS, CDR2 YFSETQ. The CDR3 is CASSWGGGLKTEAFF. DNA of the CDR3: TGCGCCAGCAGCTGGGGGGGAGGCTTGAAAACTGAAGCTTTCTTT.

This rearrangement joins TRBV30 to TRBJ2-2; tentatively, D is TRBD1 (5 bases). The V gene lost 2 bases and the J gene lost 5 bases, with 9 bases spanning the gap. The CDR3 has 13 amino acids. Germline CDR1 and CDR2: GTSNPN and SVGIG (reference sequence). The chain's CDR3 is CAWSLGATGELFF. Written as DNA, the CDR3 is TGTGCCTGGAGTCTAGGGGCTACCGGGGAGCTGTTTTTT.

DNA of the CDR3: TGCGCCAGCAGCTTGTCAGGGGTTGAGTCACCCCTCCACTTT. As protein: CASSLSGVESPLHF. The chain recombines TRBV5-1 with TRBJ1-6, with D possibly matching TRBD1 (6 bases). There are 14 residues in the CDR3. Per germline, CDR1 SGHRS and CDR2 YFSETQ. V shed 1 base and J shed 10 bases, with 12 bases lying between them.

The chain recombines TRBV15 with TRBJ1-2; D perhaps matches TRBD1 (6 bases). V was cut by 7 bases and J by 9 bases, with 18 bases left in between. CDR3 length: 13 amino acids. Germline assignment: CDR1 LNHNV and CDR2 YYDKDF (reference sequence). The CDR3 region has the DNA TGTGCCACCAAGGGGGGGCGATGGGCAAGCTACACCTTC. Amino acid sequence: CATKGGRWASYTF.

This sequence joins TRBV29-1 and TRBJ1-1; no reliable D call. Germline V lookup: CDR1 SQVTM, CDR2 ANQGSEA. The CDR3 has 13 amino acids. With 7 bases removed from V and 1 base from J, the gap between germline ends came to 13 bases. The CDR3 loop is CSGIHGGNTEAFF. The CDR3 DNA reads TGCAGCGGGATACATGGAGGGAACACTGAAGCTTTCTTT.

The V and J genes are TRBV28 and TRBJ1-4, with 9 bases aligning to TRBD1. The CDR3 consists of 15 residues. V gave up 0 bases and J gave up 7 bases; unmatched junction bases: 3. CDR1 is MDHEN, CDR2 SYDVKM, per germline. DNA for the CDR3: TGTGCCAGCAGTTTATGGGAGGACAGGGGTGAAAAACTGTTTTTT. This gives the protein CASSLWEDRGEKLFF.

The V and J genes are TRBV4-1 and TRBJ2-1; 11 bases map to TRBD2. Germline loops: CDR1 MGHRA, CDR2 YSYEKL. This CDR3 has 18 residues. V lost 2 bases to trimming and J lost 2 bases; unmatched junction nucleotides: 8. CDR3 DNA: TGCGCCAGCAGCCAAAGCCTCTCGACTAGCGGGACCTACAATGAGCAGTTCTTC. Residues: CASSQSLSTSGTYNEQFF.

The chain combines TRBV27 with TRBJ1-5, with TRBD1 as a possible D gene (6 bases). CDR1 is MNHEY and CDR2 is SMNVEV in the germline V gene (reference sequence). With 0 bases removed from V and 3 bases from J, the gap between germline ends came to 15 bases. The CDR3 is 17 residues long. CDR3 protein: CASSLSWRGGLNQPQHF. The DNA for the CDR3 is TGTGCCAGCAGTTTATCATGGCGGGGGGGCCTCAATCAGCCCCAGCATTTT.

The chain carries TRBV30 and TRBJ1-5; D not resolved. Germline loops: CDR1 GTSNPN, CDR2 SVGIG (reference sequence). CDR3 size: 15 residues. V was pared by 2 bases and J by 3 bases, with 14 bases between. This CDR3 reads CAWSLPGQYNQPQHF. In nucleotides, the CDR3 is TGTGCCTGGAGTCTCCCAGGCCAGTACAATCAGCCCCAGCATTTT.

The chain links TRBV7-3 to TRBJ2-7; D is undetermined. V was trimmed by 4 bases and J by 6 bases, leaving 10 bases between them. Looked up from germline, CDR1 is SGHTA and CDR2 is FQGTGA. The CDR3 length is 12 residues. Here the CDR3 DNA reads TGTGCCAGCAGCTCCTCGGTGTTCGAGCAGTACTTC. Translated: CASSSSVFEQYF.

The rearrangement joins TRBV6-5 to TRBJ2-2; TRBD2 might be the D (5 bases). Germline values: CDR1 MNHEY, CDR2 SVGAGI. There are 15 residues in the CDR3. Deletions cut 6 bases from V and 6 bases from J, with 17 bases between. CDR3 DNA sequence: TGTGCCAGCAGCCCAAGGAGCGGAGGTCCCGGGGAGCTGTTTTTT. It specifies CASSPRSGGPGELFF.

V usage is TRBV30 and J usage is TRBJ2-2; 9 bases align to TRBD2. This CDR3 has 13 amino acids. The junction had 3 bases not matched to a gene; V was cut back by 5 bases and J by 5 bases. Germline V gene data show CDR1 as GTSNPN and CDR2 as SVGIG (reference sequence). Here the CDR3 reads CAWGLAPTGELFF. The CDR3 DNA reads TGTGCCTGGGGACTAGCGCCTACCGGGGAGCTGTTTTTT.

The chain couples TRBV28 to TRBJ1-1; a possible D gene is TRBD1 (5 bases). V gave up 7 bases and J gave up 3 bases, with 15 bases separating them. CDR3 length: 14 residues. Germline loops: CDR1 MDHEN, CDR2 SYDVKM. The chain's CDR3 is CASTPGGRHTEAFF. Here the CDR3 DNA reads TGTGCCAGCACCCCTGGGGGGAGACACACTGAAGCTTTCTTT.

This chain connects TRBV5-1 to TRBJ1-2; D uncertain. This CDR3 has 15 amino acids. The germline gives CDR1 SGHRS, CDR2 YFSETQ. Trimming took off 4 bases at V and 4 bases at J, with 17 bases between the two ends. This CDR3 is CASSPLWELTYGYTF. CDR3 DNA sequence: TGCGCCAGCAGCCCCTTATGGGAGTTAACCTATGGCTACACCTTC.

CDR3 in DNA: TGTGCCAGCTCACCCCAGACTAGCGGGGGGGCCACAGATACGCAGTATTTT. It codes for CASSPQTSGGATDTQYF. The V and J genes are TRBV18 and TRBJ2-3; 14 positions agree with TRBD2. The germline V gene has CDR1 KGHSH and CDR2 LQKENI. V shed 3 bases, J shed 2 bases, and the junction held 4 bases outside the gene matches. This CDR3 has 17 amino acids. Together with reference TRBV18 and TRBJ2-3, the CDR3 gives the full variable domain: NAGVMQNPRHLVRRRGQEARLRCSPMKGHSHVYWYRQLPEEGLKFMVYLQKENIIDESGMPKERFSAEFPKEGPSILRIQQVVRGDSAAYFCASSPQTSGGATDTQYFGPGTRLTVL.

CDR3 coding DNA: TGTGCCAGCAGTCCGGGACTAGCGGGAGTAGGGGAGCAGTTCTTC. The encoded protein is CASSPGLAGVGEQFF. This chain joins TRBV6-4 and TRBJ2-1, with TRBD2 matching over 14 bases. This CDR3 spans 15 amino acids. The germline V gene has CDR1 MRHNA and CDR2 SNTAGT. V trimming: 5 bases; J trimming: 10 bases; junction bases outside the gene matches: 7.

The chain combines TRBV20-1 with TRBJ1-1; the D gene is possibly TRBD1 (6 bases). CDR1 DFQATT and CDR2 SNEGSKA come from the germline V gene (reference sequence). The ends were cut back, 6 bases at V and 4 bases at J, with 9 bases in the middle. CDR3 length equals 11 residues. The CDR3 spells CSATGSTEAFF. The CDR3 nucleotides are TGCAGTGCAACAGGGTCCACTGAAGCTTTCTTT.

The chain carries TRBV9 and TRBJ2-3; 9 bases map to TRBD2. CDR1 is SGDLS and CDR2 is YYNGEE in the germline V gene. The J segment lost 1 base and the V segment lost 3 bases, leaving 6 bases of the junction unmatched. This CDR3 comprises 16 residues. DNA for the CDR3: TGTGCCAGCAGCGGGAATAGCGGGGGACGCACAGATACGCAGTATTTT. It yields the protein CASSGNSGGRTDTQYF.

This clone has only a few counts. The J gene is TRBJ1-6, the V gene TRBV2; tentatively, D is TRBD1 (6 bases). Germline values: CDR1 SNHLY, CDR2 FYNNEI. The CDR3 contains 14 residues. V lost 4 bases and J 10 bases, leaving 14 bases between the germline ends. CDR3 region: CASSGISGESPLHF. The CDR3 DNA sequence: TGTGCCAGCAGTGGGATCTCAGGGGAATCACCCCTCCACTTT.

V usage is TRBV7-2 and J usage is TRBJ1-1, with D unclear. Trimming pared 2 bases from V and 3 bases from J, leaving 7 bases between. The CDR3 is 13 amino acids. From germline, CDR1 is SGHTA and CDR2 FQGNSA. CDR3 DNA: TGTGCCAGCAGCTTAAACGGGGACACTGAAGCTTTCTTT. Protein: CASSLNGDTEAFF. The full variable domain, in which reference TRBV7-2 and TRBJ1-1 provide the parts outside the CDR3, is GAGVSQSPSNKVTEKGKDVELRCDPISGHTALYWYRQSLGQGLEFLIYFQGNSAPDKSGLPSDRFSAERTGGSVSTLTIQRTQQEDSAVYLCASSLNGDTEAFFGQGTRLTVV.

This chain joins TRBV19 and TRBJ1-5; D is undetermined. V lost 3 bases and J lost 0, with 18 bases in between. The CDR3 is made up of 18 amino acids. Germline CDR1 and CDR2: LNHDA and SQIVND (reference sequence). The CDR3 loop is CASSIPLFPVYSNQPQHF. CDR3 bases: TGTGCCAGTAGTATTCCCCTTTTCCCAGTATATAGCAATCAGCCCCAGCATTTT.

CDR3 protein: CASSQDQGGSGFRTDTQYF. CDR3 coding DNA: TGTGCCAGCAGCCAAGATCAGGGAGGTTCAGGGTTTAGGACAGATACGCAGTATTTT. The chain joins TRBV4-2 to TRBJ2-3; the D gene is possibly TRBD2 (6 bases). The CDR3 is 19 residues long. The germline V gene has CDR1 LGHNA and CDR2 YNFKEQ. V lost 0 bases to trimming and J lost 3 bases, with 22 bases between them.

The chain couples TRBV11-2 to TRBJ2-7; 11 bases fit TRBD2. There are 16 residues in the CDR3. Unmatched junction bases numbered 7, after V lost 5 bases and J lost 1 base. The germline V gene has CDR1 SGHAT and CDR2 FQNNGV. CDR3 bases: TGTGCCAGCAGCACATCTAGCGGGAGGAAGTCCTACGAGCAGTACTTC. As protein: CASSTSSGRKSYEQYF.